The present T cell receptor (beta chain) was sequenced within a study of CD8+ T cells in alopecia areata (dated by TCRdb to the late 2010s). With respect to the entire study: The treated patients took part in an open-label pilot trial in which moderate-to-severe alopecia areata was treated with oral tofacitinib at 5 to 10 mg twice daily. Scalp tissue and sorted CD4+ and CD8+ peripheral blood T cells from patchy and totalis/universalis alopecia areata patients and from healthy controls were covered by human TCRbeta sequencing. High-throughput TCRbeta sequencing was used to examine T cell clonal expansion in alopecia areata in both the C3H/HeJ mouse model and human patients. RNA was obtained with the PAXgene miRNA kit for fixed scalp, the miRNeasy kit for PBMCs, and the RNeasy kit for mouse skin. Clonality in the scalp was compared among normal scalp (n=4), patchy alopecia areata scalp (n=8), and alopecia totalis/universalis scalp (n=8). TCRbeta CDR3 regions were amplified by immunoSEQ multiplex PCR with 35 Vbeta forward and 13 Jbeta reverse primers. Tofacitinib was given for 6 to 18 months, followed by 6 months of follow-up off drug to assess delayed response and recurrence. Patients on tofacitinib were biopsied at baseline and after 4 and 24 weeks of treatment, and several of the patients also had a later scalp biopsy. For the treated patients, the SALT score, which quantifies what percentage of scalp surface area is affected, served as the measure of disease severity. The study at large found these results: Unlike mouse skin, where gammadelta T cells dominate, normal human skin contains resident alphabeta T cells that get sequenced too, which complicates analysis of the scalp TCR repertoire. Many expanded lesional clones were found to persist in scalp and blood during tofacitinib treatment, and relapse after treatment cessation may be partly explained by this persistence. Shared TCR sequences between patients were less evident than in mice, which may be partly attributable to HLA diversity in the patient population. Higher clonality and more expanded CD8+ clones were observed in lesional scalp than in normal scalp, particularly in alopecia totalis/universalis, a finding suggestive of antigenic drive. Scalp clonality and the number of expanded CD8+ clones among the top 100 scalp clones were significantly decreased by tofacitinib. The treated cohort was small, with a single nonresponder, so links between baseline CD8+ expansion and response need larger studies.

In the paper's terms, the time point label means: about 4 weeks on oral tofacitinib. This specimen's treatment or condition label, interpreted: oral pan-JAK inhibitor, 5-10 mg twice daily. Peripheral blood and lesional scalp punch biopsies were obtained from patients with alopecia areata. PBMCs were isolated by density centrifugation and stained for CD3, CD4 and CD8, and CD4+ and CD8+ T cells were sorted on a FACSAria. The library came from the immunoSEQ multiplex PCR assay. For TCR sequencing, RNA was extracted from every sample and reverse transcribed into cDNA to serve as template. First-strand cDNA was synthesized using SuperScript III with a 2:1 mix of oligo-dT and random hexamers. Amplification bias was assessed with a synthetic immune receptor repertoire, and residual bias was removed computationally. In the paper's pipeline: Raw reads were preprocessed for error removal, and CDR3 was defined according to IMGT conventions as running from the conserved cysteine to phenylalanine. To get clonality, Shannon entropy was normalized by log2 of the number of productive unique TCRs and the result was subtracted from 1. Whether scalp clones were CD4 or CD8 was inferred by matching scalp TCRbeta sequences against CD4 and CD8 repertoires sorted from blood. TCRdb took over this immuneACCESS table, retaining in-frame rearrangements with V and J assigned. Such tables are incomplete; in checked studies, under half of the missing clones stem from an unresolved V gene, and the remainder is unexplained. V, J and clone size were drawn from that table, and D and trimming were deduced from the DNA. This sample gives about 190,000 clones in total; about 60% of them show up just once. The biggest ten clones account for approximately 0.7% of the sample.

This clone came up a few times. Its antigen is unknown. No base quality information exists; no much larger clone differs at one position. This receptor was taken from a human donor with alopecia areata. The source material was CD4+ T cells sorted from blood, sampled at week 4, from a patient treated with tofacitinib.

The sequenced DNA is TGTGCCAGCACCATAGGGGCGACTAGAAGCTACGAGCAGTACTTC. Its product reads: CASTIGATRSYEQYF. The chain is encoded by TRBV28 joined to TRBJ2-7; the D gene is perhaps TRBD2, from 6 matching bases. Based on the germline V gene, the CDR1 and CDR2 sequences are MDHEN and SYDVKM. From its cysteine to its phenylalanine, the CDR3 spans 15 amino acids. The entry retains the CDR3 DNA only, 45 bases that are in frame from base 1. Deletion took 7 bases off V and 3 bases off J, with a span of 19 bases between the germline ends.